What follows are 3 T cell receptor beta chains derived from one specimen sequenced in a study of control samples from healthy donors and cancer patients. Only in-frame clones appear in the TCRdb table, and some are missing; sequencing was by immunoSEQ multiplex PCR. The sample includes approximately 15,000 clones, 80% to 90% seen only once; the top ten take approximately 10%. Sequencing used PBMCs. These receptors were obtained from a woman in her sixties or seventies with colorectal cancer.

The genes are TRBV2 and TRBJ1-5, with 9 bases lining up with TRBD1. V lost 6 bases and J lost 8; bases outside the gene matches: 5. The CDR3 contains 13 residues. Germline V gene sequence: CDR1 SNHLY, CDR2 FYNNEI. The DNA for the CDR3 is TGTGCCAGCAGAGCCCGGGACAGGGAGCCCCAGCATTTT. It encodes CASRARDREPQHF. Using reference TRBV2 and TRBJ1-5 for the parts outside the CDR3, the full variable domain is EPEVTQTPSHQVTQMGQEVILRCVPISNHLYFYWYRQILGQKVEFLVSFYNNEISEKSEIFDDQFSVERPDGSNFTLKIRSTKLEDSAMYFCASRARDREPQHFGDGTRLSIL.

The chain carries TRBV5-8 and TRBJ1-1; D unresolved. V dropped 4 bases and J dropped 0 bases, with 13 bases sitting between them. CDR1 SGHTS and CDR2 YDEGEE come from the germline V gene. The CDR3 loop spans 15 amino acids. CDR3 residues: CASSRTGVLNTEAFF. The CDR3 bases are TGTGCCAGCAGCCGGACCGGCGTCTTGAACACTGAAGCTTTCTTT. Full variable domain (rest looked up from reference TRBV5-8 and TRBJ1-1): EAGVTQSPTHLIKTRGQQATLRCSPISGHTSVYWYQQALGLGLQFLLWYDEGEERNRGNFPPRFSGRQFPNYSSELNVNALELEDSALYLCASSRTGVLNTEAFFGQGTRLTVV.

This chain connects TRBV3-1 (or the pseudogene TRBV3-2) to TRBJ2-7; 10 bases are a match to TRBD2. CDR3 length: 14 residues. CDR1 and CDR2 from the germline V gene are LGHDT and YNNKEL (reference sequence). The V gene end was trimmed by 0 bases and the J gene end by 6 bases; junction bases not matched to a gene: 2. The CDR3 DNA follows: TGTGCCAGCAGCCAAGAACTAGCGGGGCCCGAGCAGTACTTC. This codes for CASSQELAGPEQYF.